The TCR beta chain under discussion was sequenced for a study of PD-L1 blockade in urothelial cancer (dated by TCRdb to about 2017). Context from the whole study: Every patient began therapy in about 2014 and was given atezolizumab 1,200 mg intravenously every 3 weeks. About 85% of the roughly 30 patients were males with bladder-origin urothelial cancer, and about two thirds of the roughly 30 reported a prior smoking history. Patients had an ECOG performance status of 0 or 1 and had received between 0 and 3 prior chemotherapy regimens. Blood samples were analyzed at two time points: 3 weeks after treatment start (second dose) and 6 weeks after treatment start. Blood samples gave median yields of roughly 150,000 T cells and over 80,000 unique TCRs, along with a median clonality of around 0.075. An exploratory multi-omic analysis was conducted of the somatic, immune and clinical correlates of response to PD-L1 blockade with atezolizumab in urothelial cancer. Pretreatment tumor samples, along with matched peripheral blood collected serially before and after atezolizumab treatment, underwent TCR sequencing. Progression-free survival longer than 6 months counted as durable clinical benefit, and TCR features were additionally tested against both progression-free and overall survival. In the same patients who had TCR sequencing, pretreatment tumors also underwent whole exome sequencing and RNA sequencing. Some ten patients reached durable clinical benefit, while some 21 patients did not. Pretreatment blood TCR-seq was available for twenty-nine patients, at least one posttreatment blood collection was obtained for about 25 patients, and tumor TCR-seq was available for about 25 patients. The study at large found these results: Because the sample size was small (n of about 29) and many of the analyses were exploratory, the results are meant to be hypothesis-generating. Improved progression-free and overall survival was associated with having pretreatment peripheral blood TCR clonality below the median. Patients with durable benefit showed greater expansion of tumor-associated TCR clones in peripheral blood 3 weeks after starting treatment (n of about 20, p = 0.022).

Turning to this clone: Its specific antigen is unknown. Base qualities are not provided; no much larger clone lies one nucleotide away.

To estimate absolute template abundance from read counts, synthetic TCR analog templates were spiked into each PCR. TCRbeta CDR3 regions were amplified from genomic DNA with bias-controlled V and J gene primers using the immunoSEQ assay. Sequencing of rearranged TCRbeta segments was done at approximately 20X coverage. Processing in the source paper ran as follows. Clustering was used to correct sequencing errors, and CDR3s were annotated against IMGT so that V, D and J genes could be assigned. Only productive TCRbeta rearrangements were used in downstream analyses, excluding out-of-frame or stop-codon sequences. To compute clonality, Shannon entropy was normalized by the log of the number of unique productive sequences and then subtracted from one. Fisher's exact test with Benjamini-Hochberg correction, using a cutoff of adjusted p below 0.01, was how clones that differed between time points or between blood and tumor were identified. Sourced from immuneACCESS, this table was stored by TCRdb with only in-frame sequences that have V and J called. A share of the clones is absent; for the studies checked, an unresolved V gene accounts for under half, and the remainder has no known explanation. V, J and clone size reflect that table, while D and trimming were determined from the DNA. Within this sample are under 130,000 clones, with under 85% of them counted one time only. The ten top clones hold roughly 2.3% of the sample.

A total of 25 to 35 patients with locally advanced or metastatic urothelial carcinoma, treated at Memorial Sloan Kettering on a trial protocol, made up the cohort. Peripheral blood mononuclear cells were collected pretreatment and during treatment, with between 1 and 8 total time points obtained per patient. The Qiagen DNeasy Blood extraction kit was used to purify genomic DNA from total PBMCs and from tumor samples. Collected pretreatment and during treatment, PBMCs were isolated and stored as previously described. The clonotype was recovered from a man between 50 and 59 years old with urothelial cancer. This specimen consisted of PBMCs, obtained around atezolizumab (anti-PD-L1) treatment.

The nucleotides read TGTGCCAGCAGCGACAGGGACTCCTACAATGAGCAGTTCTTC. Protein translation: CASSDRDSYNEQFF. Rearrangement joined TRBV6-1 to TRBJ2-1; the junction holds 7 bases that match TRBD1. The CDR3 contains 14 residues, cysteine and phenylalanine counted. The retained sequence is limited to the CDR3, 42 bases, with the frame set at the first base. The germline V gene supplies CDR1 MNHNS and CDR2 SASEGT. From V the trimming removes 6 bases and from J it removes 0 bases, while the gene matches leave 2 bases of the junction unaccounted for.